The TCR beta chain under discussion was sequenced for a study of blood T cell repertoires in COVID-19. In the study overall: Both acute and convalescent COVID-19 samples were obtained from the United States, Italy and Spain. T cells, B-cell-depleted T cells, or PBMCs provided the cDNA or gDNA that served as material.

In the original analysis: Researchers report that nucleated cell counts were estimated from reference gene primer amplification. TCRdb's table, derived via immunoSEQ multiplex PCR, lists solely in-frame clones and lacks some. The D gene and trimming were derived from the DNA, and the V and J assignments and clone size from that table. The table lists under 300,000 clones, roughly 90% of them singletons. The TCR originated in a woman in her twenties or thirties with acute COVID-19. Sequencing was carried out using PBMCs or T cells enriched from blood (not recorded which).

The CDR3 sequence is CASTRLAGLDTQYF. The CDR3 coding sequence is TGTGCCAGTACTAGACTAGCGGGATTGGATACGCAGTATTTT. V is TRBV19 and J is TRBJ2-3; 11 bases fit TRBD2. The CDR3 loop spans 14 amino acids. The V segment lost 7 bases and the J segment 6 bases; nucleotides outside the gene matches: 6. Per germline, CDR1 LNHDA and CDR2 SQIVND (reference sequence).